This entry concerns a single T cell receptor beta chain. What this receptor recognizes is not known. No much larger clonotype is one base removed from it; base qualities were not supplied. Its CDR3 holds 14 amino acids, cysteine through phenylalanine. The entry retains the CDR3 DNA only, 42 bases that are in frame from base 1. V and J are truncated by 4 bases and 1 base respectively, leaving an intervening sequence of 10 bases. The germline V gene sets CDR1 to LGHNA and CDR2 to YNFKEQ. The method was PCR. Sequencing used an Illumina HiSeq 2500. To normalize quantification of the TCRbeta repertoire, the TCR libraries were built with molecular barcoding that relied on unique molecular identifiers. TCRdb itself trimmed the public reads at Q25 with fastp, ran MiXCR and retained productive beta chains. When rows share a CDR3 protein, they turn into one entry using the most common DNA and genes. In this sample the table shows about 360,000 distinct CDR3 sequences, 13% of which occur a single time. The ten biggest clones cover over 3.5% of the sample.

This sample is part of a study of T-cell reconstitution after alpha-beta-depleted transplantation in children (dated by TCRdb to 2016 to 2018). Broadly, across the study: T-cell immune reconstitution after TCRalphabeta/CD19-depleted allogeneic hematopoietic cell transplantation in children was quantitatively tracked in the study by means of TCR repertoire profiling.

This TCR came from a human donor who donated a stem cell graft to a child with Fanconi anemia. In this chain, TRBV4-2 is recombined with TRBJ2-5; perhaps TRBD2 is the D gene, with 5 bases matching. This specimen was PBMCs, taken from the stem cell graft. The CDR3 region has the sequence CASSLSGRQETQYF. The nucleotide sequence reads TGTGCCAGCAGCCTGAGCGGCCGCCAAGAGACCCAGTACTTC.